This T cell receptor (beta chain) was recorded in a study of cytomegalovirus exposure and HLA in healthy donors. Findings of the study overall: A previous analysis found most TCR beta V segments productive roughly 90% or roughly 30% of the time.

Primers for the PCR totalled 60 Vbeta and 13 Jbeta. Data came from immunoSEQ multiplex PCR; TCRdb stores just in-frame clones and leaves some out. The repertoire holds over 150,000 clones, with roughly 80% as singletons. This clone occurred many times. Its antigen is unidentified. The CDR3 spans 13 residues. The V and J ends lost 6 bases and 5 bases respectively, with 14 bases between them. The germline gives CDR1 WNHNN, CDR2 SYGVQD (reference sequence). The receptor was isolated from a man aged 30-40 years in good health and CMV-seropositive. Source material: PBMCs. The chain joins TRBV10-1 to TRBJ2-7; D is possibly TRBD2 (7 bases). CDR3 in amino acids: CASSPGGANEQYF. The CDR3 coding sequence is TGCGCCAGCAGCCCGGGGGGCGCGAACGAGCAGTACTTC.